This T cell receptor beta chain was sequenced in a study of siplizumab effects on memory and regulatory T cells. In the case of this clone: Its target is not known.

The assay was immunoSEQ multiplex PCR, and TCRdb's table has in-frame clones only and misses some. This sample has some 97,000 clones, with about nine tenths found just once. Study-level findings and limits: Left unconfirmed was the suppressive function of proliferating Tregs from siplizumab cultures. Greater diversity than memory cells seemed evident in naive T cells, which also appeared to be major alloresponse contributors.

The CDR3 is made up of 18 amino acids. Germline V gene data show CDR1 as SGHNT and CDR2 as YENEEA. With V trimmed by 5 bases and J by 0 bases, 8 bases remained unmatched. V and J are TRBV11-3 and TRBJ2-6, with 9 nucleotides matching TRBD1. Sequenced: CD4+ T cells sorted from blood. The clonotype originates from a human donor in good health. Some clones in this sample may be carry-over from other donors' samples. This CDR3 reads CASSPGTGKSSGANVLTF. The DNA for the CDR3 is TGTGCCAGCAGCCCAGGGACAGGGAAAAGCTCTGGGGCCAACGTCCTGACTTTC.